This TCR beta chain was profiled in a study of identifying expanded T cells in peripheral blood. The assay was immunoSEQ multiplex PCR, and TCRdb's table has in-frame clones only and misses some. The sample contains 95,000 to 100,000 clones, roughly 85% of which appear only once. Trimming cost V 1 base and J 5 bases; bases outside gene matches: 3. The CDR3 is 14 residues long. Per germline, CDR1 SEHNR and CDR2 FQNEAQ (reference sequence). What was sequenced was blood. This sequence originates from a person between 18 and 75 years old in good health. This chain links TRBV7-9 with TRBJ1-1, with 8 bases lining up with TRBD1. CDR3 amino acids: CASSLVTGETEAFF. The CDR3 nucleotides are TGTGCCAGCAGCTTAGTGACAGGGGAAACTGAAGCTTTCTTT.